This T cell receptor (beta chain) was recovered during a study of identical twins. Points from the study as a whole: Among beta out-of-frame sequences, excess sharing between twins appeared weaker. It was possible that invariant MAIT and iNKT cells partly confounded the zero-insertion analyses.

Unique molecular identifiers were in the cDNA, with template-switch universal primer binding. MiXCR, applied by TCRdb to the 5' RACE reads, yields one record per CDR3 protein. The data contain more than 1.5 million distinct CDR3 sequences, about 30% of them singletons. The CDR3 loop spans 14 amino acids. Germline CDR1 and CDR2: SGHTA and FQGNSA. For this clonotype: Its antigen is unknown. This clone may be a read error of a much larger clone one base away.

The sequenced material came from cord blood. This clonotype was sampled from a newborn girl in good health. The chain has TRBV7-2 and TRBJ2-7, with 8 bases fitting TRBD1. CDR3 in DNA: TGTGCCGGCAGCTCCCACAGGGGGACCTACGAGCAGTACTTC. The encoded protein is CAGSSHRGTYEQYF. Full variable domain (rest looked up from reference TRBV7-2 and TRBJ2-7): GAGVSQSPSNKVTEKGKDVELRCDPISGHTALYWYRQSLGQGLEFLIYFQGNSAPDKSGLPSDRFSAERTGGSVSTLTIQRTQQEDSAVYLCAGSSHRGTYEQYFGPGTRLTVT.